This T cell receptor (beta chain) was captured in a study of graft-versus-host responses after intestinal transplantation. The V and J ends lost 0 bases and 5 bases, in that order; junction bases with no gene match: 6. Per germline, CDR1 SGHTA and CDR2 FQGNSA. The CDR3 runs to 16 residues. Some clones are missing from TCRdb's copy, which holds only in-frame ones; the method was immunoSEQ multiplex PCR. The profile shows about 38,000 clones, under 85% of them singletons. The J gene is TRBJ2-3, the V gene TRBV7-2; 9 bases are a match to TRBD2. The receptor was derived from a human patient who received an intestinal transplant, so some T cells may come from the graft donor. The sample consisted of PBMCs, taken 1070 days after transplant. CDR3: CASSLAGLAPEDTQYF. The CDR3 DNA sequence: TGTGCCAGCAGCTTAGCCGGACTAGCGCCTGAAGATACGCAGTATTTT.